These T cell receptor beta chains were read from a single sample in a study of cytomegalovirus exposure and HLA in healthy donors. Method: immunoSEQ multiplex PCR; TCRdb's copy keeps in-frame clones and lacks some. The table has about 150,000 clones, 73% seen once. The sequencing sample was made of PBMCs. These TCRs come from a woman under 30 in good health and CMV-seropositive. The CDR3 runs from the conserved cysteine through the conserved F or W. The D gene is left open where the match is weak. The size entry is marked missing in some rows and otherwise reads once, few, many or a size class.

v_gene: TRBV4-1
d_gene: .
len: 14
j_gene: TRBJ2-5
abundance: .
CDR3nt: TGCGCCAGCAGCCAAGATTGGCAGCAAGAGACCCAGTACTTC
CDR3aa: CASSQDWQQETQYF

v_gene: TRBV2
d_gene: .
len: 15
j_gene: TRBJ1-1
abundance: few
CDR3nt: TGTGCCAGCAGTGAACTCCCCAGTTTGAACACTGAAGCTTTCTTT
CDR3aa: CASSELPSLNTEAFF

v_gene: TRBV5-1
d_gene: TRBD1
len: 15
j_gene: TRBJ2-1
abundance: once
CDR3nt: TGCGCCAGCAGCTTCAAGGGGACAGGCCTCAATGAGCAGTTCTTC
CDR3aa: CASSFKGTGLNEQFF

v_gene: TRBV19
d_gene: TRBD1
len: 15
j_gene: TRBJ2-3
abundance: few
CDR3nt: TGTGCCAGTAGTGTTCGCAGGGGGCGTACAGATACGCAGTATTTT
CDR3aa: CASSVRRGRTDTQYF

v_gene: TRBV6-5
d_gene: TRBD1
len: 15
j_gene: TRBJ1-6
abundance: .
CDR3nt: TGTGCCAGCAGTTACCTCGACAGGGGCTCATCACCCCTCCACTTT
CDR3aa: CASSYLDRGSSPLHF

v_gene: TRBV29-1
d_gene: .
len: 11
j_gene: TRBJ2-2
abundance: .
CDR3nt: TGCAGCGGTCAGAACACCGGGGAGCTGTTTTTT
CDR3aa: CSGQNTGELFF

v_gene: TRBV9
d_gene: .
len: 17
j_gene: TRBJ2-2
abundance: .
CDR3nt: TGTGCCAGCAGCCCATACTACAGGAACCTTAACACCGGGGAGCTGTTTTTT
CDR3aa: CASSPYYRNLNTGELFF

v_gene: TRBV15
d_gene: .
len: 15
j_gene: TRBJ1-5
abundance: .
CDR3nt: TGTGCCACCAGCAGAGTAGGGGCTAGCAATCAGCCCCAGCATTTT
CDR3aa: CATSRVGASNQPQHF

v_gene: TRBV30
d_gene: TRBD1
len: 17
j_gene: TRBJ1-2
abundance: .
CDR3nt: TGTGCCTGGAACTCCCGGGACAGGGGACCGTCTAACTATGGCTACACCTTC
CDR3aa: CAWNSRDRGPSNYGYTF

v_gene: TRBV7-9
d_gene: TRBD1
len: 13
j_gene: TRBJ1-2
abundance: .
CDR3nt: TGTTCCAGCAACGACAGGGGGGTAGATGGCTACACCTTC
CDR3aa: CSSNDRGVDGYTF

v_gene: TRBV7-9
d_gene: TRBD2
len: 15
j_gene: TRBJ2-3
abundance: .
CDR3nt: TGTGCCAGCAGCTTAGACAGCGGGGGCCTCGATACGCAGTATTTT
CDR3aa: CASSLDSGGLDTQYF

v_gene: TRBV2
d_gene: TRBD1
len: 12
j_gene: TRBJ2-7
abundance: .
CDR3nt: TGTGCCAGGGGACAGGGGTCCTACGAGCAGTACTTC
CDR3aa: CARGQGSYEQYF

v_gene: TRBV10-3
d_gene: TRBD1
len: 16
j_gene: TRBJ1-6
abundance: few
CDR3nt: TGTGCCATCAGTGAGAGGGGAGGACAGGGCAATTCACCCCTCCACTTT
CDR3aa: CAISERGGQGNSPLHF

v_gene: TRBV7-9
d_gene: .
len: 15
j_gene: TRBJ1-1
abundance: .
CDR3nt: TGTTCCAGCAGCCCCTCCGGCTCGCGGGACACTGAAGCTTTCTTT
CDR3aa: CSSSPSGSRDTEAFF

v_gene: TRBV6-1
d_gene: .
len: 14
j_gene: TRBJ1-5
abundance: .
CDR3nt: TGTGCCAGCAGTGACAGGGATAGCAATCAGCCCCAGCATTTT
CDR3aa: CASSDRDSNQPQHF

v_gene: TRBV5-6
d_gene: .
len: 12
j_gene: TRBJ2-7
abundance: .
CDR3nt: TGTGCCAGCAGCTTGGTCGGTCGGGAGCAGTACTTC
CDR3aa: CASSLVGREQYF

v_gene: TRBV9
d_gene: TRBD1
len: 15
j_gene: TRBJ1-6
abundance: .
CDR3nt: TGTGCCAGCAGCGGACCCGGGACAGAAAATTCACCCCTCCACTTT
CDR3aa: CASSGPGTENSPLHF

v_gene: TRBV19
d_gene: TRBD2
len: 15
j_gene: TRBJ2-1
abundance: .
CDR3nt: TGTGCCAGTAGTCCCCAGCGGGGGCCTTACAATGAGCAGTTCTTC
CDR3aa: CASSPQRGPYNEQFF

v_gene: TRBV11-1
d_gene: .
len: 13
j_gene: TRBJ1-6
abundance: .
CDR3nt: TGTGCCAGCAGCTTAGTCATTAATTCACCCCTCCACTTT
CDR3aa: CASSLVINSPLHF

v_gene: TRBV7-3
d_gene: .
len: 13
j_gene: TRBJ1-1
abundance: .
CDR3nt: TGTGCCAGCAGCGTTTCAGGTTCCACTGAAGCTTTCTTT
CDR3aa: CASSVSGSTEAFF

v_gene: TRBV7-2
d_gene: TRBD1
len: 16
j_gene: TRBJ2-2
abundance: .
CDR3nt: TGTGCCAGCAGCTTCCGGACAGGGCCATCCACCGGGGAGCTGTTTTTT
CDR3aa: CASSFRTGPSTGELFF

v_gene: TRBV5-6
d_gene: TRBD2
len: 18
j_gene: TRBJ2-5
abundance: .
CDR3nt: TGTGCCAGCAGCTTACGCGGGACTAGCGGGGTGTACCAAGAGACCCAGTACTTC
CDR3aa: CASSLRGTSGVYQETQYF

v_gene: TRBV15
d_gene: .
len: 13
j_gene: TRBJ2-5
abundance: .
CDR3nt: TGTGCCACCAGCACGGGGAGAAAAGAGACCCAGTACTTC
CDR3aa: CATSTGRKETQYF